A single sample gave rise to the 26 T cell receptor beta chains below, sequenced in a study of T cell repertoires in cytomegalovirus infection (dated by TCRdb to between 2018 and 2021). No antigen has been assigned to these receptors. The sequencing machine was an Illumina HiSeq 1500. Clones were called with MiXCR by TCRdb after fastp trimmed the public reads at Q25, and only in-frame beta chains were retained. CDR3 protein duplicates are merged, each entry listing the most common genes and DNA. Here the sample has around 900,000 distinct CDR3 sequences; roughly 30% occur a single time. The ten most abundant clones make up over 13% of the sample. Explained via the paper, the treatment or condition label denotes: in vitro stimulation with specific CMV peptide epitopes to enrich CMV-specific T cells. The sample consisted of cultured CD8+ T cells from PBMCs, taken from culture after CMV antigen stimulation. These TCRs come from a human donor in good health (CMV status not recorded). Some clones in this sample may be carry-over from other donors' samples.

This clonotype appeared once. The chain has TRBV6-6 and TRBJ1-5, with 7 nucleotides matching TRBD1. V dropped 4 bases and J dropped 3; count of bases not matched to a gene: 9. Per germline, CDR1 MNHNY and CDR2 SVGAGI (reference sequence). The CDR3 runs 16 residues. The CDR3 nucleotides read TGTGCCAGCAGTTTAGACAGGGCACAACCCAATCAGCCCCAGCATTTT. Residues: CASSLDRAQPNQPQHF.

The DNA for the CDR3 is TGTGCCAGCAGTTCAAAGCGGGGGGGCAGGGATGAGCAGTTCTTC. Residues: CASSSKRGGRDEQFF. V gene TRBV27 combines with J gene TRBJ2-1; TRBD2 matches 10 bases. The junction had 8 bases not matched to a gene; V was cut back by 4 bases and J by 8 bases. Germline CDR1 is MNHEY and CDR2 is SMNVEV (reference sequence). CDR3 length: 15 amino acids.

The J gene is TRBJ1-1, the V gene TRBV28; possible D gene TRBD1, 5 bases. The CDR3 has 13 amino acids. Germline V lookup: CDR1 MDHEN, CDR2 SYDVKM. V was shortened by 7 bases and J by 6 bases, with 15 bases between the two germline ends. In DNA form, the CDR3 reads TGTGCCAGCACCCGGGGGGGATTAGCTGAAGCTTTCTTT. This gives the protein CASTRGGLAEAFF.

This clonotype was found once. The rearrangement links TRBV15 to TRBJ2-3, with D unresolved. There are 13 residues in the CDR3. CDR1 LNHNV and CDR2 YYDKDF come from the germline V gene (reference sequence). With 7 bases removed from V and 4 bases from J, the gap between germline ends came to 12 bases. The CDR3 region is CATTPESADTQYF. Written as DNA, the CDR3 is TGTGCCACCACCCCGGAAAGTGCAGATACGCAGTATTTT.

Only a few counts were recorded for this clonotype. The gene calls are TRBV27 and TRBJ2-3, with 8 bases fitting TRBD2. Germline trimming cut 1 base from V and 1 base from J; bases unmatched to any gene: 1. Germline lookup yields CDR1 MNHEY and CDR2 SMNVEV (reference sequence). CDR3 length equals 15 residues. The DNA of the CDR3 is TGTGCCAGCAGTTTATTGCGGGGGGGCACAGATACGCAGTATTTT. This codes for CASSLLRGGTDTQYF.

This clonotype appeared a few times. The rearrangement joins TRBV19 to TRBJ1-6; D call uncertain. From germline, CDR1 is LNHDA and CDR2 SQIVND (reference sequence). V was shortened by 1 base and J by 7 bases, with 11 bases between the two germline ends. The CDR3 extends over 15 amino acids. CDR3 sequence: CASSIVARGNSPLHF. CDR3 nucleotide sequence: TGTGCCAGTAGTATAGTAGCCAGAGGAAATTCACCCCTCCACTTT.

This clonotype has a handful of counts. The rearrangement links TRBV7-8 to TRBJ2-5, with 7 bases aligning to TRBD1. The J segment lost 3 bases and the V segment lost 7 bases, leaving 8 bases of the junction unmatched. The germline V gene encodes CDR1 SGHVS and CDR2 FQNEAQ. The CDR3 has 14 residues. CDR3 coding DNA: TGTGCCAGCACCCGAAGACAGGGCGAAGAGACCCAGTACTTC. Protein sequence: CASTRRQGEETQYF. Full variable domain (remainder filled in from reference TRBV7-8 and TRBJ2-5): GAGVSQSPRYKVAKRGQDVALRCDPISGHVSLFWYQQALGQGPEFLTYFQNEAQLDKSGLPSDRFFAERPEGSVSTLKIQRTQQEDSAVYLCASTRRQGEETQYFGPGTRLLVL.

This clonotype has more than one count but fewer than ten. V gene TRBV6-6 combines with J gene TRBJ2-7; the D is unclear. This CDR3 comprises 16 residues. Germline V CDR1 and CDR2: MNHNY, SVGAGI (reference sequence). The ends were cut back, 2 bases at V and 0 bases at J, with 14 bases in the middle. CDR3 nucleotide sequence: TGTGCCAGCAGTTACGCTTCTGACGAACCCTCCTACGAGCAGTACGTC. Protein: CASSYASDEPSYEQYV.

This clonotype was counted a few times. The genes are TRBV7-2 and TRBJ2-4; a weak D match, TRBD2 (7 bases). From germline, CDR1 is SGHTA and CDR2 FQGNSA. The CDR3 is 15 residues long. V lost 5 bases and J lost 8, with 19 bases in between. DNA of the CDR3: TGTGCCAGCAGCCCACGTCGGGGGGCCGGGGACATTCAGTACTTC. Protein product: CASSPRRGAGDIQYF.

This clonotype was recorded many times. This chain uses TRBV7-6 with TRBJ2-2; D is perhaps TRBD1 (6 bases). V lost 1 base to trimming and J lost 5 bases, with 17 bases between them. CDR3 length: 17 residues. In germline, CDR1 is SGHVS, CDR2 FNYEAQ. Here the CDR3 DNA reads TGTGCCAGCAGCTTAGTTCACAGGGTAAAGAGGACCGGGGAGCTGTTTTTT. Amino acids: CASSLVHRVKRTGELFF.

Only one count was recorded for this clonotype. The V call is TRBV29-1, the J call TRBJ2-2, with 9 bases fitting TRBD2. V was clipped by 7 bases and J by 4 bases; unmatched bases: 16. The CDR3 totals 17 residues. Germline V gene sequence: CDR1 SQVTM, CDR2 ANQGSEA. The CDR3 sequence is CSGGRSPGTSPTGELFF. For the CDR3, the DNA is TGCAGCGGGGGCCGCTCTCCCGGGACTAGCCCCACCGGGGAGCTGTTTTTT.

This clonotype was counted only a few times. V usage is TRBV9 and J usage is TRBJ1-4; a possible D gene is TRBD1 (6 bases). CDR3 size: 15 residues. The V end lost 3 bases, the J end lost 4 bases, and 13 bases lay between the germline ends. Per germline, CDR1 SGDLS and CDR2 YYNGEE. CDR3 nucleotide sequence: TGTGCCAGCAGCGCCTCACCGGACAGTAATGAAAAACTGTTTTTT. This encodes CASSASPDSNEKLFF.

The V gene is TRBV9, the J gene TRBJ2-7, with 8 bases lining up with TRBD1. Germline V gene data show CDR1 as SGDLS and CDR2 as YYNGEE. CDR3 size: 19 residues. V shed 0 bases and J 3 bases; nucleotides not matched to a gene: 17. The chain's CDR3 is CASSVAIPGQGRGLYEQYF. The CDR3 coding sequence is TGTGCCAGCAGCGTAGCCATCCCCGGACAGGGCCGGGGACTCTACGAGCAGTACTTC.

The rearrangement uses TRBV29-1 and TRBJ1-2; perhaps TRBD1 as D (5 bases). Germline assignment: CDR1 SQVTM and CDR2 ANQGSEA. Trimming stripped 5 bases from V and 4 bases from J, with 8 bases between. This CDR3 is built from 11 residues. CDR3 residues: CSVQGFYGYTF. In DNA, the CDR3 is TGCAGCGTTCAGGGCTTCTATGGCTACACCTTC.

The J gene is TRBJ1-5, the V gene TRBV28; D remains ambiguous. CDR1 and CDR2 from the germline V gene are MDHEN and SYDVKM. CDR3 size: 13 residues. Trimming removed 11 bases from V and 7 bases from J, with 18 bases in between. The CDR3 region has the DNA TGTGCCGCTTCCGTGCGAGGGCAGCAGCCCCAGCATTTT. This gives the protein CAASVRGQQPQHF.

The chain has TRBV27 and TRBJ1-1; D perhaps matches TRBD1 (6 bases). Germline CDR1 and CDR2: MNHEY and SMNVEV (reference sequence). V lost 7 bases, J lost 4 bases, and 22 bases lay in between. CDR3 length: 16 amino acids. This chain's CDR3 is CASINRAEYLTTEAFF. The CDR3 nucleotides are TGTGCCAGCATTAACAGGGCCGAGTACCTGACCACTGAAGCTTTCTTT.

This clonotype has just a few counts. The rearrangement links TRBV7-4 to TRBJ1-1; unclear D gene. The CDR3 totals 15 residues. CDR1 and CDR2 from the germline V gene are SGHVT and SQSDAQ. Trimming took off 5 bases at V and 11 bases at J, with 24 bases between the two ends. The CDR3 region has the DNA TGTGCCAGCAGCCATAAACGACACCTGGGCGAGGAGGCTTTCTTT. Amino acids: CASSHKRHLGEEAFF.

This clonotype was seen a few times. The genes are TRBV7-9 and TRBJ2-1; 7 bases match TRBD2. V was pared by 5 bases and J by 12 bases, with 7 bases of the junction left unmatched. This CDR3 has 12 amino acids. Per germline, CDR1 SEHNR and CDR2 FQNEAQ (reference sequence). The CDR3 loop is CASSQTSETQFF. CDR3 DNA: TGTGCCAGCAGCCAAACTAGCGAGACGCAGTTCTTC.

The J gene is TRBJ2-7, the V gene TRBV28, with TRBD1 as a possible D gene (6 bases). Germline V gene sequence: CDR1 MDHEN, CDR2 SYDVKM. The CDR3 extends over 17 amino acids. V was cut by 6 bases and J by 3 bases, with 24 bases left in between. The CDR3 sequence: CASRPGAGARSIYEQYV. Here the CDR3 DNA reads TGTGCCAGCAGGCCCGGGGCAGGGGCCCGATCGATCTACGAGCAGTACGTC.

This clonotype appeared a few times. CDR3 DNA: TGTGCCAGCAGTTACGCCGGGACAGGGGGCATTGGAGGTGGCTACACCTTC. It yields the protein CASSYAGTGGIGGGYTF. The V call is TRBV6-5, the J call TRBJ1-2; TRBD1 aligns across 12 bases. The length of the CDR3 is 17 residues. Germline V gene sequence: CDR1 MNHEY, CDR2 SVGAGI. V was pared by 2 bases and J by 7 bases, with 11 bases of the junction left unmatched.

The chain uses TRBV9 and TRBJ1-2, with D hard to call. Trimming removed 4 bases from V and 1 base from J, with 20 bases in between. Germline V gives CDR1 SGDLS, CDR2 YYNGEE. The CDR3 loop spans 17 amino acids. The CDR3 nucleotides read TGTGCCAGCAGCCCACGGGCCTTCCTCCCGGTTAACTATGGCTACACCTTC. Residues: CASSPRAFLPVNYGYTF.

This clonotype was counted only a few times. The CDR3 DNA is TGTGCCAGCAGCTTGTCCTCGGACACCTCCCTTTACAATGAGCAGTTCTTC. Translation: CASSLSSDTSLYNEQFF. The chain recombines TRBV5-6 with TRBJ2-1, with D possibly TRBD1 on 5 matching bases. V was trimmed by 1 base and J by 4 bases, leaving 18 bases between them. The CDR3 covers 17 residues. From germline, CDR1 is SGHDT and CDR2 YYEEEE.

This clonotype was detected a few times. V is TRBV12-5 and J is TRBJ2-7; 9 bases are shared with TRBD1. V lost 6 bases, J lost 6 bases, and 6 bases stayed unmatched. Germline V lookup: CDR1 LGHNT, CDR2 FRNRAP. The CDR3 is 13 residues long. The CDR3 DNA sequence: TGTGCTAGTGGCACGCGGGACAGGGCCGAGCAGTACGTC. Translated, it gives CASGTRDRAEQYV.

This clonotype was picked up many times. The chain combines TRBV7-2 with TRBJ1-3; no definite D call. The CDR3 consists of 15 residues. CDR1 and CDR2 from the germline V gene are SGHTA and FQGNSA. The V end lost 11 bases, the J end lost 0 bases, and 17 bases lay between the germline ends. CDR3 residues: CALGDLLSSGNTIYF. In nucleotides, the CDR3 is TGTGCCCTCGGGGATCTTCTTAGCTCTGGAAACACCATATATTTT.

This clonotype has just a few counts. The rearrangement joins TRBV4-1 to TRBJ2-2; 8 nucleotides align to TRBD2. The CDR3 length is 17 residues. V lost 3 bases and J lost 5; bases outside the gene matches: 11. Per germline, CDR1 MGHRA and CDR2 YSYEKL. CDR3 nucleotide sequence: TGCGCCAGCAGCCAGGACTATGGACTAGCAGTTACCGGGGAGCTGTTTTTT. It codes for CASSQDYGLAVTGELFF.

DNA of the CDR3: TGTGCCAGTAGTATTCAGATACCCACAGATACGCAGTATTTT. This codes for CASSIQIPTDTQYF. This chain joins TRBV19 and TRBJ2-3; unclear D gene. The CDR3 is 14 residues long. V gave up 3 bases and J gave up 2 bases, with 9 bases separating them. Germline values: CDR1 LNHDA, CDR2 SQIVND (reference sequence). Complete variable domain (other parts from reference TRBV19 and TRBJ2-3): DGGITQSPKYLFRKEGQNVTLSCEQNLNHDAMYWYRQDPGQGLRLIYYSQIVNDFQKGDIAEGYSVSREKKESFPLTVTSAQKNPTAFYLCASSIQIPTDTQYFGPGTRLTVL.